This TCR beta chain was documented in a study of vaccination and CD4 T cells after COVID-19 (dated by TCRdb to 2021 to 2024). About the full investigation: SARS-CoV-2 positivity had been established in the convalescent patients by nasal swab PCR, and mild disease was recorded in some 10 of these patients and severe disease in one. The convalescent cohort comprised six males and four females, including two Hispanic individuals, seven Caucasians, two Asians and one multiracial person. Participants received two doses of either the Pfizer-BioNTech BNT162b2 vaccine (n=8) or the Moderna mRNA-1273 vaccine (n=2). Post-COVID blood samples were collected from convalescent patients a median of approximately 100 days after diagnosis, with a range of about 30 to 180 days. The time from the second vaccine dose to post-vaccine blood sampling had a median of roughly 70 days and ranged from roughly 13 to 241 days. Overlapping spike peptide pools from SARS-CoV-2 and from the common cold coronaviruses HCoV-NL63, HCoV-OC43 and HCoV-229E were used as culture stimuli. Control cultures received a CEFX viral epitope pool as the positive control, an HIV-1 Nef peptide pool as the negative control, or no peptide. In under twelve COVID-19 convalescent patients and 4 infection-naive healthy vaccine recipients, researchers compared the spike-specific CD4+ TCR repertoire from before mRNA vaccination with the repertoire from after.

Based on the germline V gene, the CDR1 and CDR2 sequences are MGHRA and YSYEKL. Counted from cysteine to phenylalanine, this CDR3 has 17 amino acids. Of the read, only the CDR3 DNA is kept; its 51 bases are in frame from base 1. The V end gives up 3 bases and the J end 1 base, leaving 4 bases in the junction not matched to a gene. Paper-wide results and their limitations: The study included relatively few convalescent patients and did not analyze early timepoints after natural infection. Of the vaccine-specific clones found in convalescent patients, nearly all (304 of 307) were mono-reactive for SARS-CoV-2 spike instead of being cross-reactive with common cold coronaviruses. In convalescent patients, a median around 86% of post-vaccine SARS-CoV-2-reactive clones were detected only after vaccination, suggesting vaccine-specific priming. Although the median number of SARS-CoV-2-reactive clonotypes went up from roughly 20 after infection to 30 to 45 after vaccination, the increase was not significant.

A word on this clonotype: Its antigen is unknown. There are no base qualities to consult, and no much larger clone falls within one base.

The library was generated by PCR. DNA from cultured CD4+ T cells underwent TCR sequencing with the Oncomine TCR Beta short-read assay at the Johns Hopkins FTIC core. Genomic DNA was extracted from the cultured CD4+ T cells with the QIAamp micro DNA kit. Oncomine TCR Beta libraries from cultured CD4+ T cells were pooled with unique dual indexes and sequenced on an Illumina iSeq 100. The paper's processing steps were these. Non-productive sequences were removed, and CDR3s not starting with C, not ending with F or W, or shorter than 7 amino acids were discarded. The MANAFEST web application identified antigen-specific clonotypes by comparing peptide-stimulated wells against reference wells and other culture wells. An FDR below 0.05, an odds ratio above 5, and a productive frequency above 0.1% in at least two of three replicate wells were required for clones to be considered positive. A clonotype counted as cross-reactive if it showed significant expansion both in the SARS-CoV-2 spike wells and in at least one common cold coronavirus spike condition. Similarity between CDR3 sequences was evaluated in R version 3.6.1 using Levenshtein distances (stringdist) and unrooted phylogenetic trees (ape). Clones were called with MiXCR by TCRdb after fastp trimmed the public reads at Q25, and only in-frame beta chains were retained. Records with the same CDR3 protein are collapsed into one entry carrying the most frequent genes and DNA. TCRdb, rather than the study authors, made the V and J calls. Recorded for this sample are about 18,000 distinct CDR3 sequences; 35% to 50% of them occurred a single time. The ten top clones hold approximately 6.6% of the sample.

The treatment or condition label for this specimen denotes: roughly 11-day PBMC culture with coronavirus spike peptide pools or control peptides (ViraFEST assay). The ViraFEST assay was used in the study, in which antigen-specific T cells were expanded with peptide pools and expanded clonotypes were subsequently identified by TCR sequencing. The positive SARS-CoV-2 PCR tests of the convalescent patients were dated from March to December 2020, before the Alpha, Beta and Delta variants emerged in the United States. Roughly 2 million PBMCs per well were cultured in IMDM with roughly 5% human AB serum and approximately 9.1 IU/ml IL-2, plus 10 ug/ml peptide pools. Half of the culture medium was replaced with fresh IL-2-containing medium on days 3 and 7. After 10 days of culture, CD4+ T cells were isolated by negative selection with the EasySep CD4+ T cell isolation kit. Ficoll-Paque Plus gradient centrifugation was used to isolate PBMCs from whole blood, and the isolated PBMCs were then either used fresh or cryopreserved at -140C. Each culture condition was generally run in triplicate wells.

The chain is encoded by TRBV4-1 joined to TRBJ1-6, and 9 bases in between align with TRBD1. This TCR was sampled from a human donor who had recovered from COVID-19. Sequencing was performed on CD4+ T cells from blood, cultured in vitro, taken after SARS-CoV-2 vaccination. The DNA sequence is TGCGCCAGCAGCCAGGCGACAGGGGGATCCTATAATTCACCCCTCCACTTT. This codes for CASSQATGGSYNSPLHF.